The next 20 T cell receptor beta chains were all read from a single sample in a study of vaccination effects on CD4 cells after COVID-19. Subsequent to a culture period of 10 to 11 days, CD4+ T cells were isolated. What these receptors recognize is not known. Clones were read by immunoSEQ multiplex PCR, and TCRdb kept only the in-frame ones, dropping some. The top ten clones hold 20% to 25% of a sample with about 66,000 clones, 65% to 75% of them seen once. The starting material was CD4+ T cells from PBMCs cultured without peptide, obtained before COVID-19 vaccination. The receptors here all came from a human donor who had a prior SARS-CoV-2 infection.

This chain uses TRBV7-9 with TRBJ1-2, with D hard to call. Trimming left V 1 base short and J 8 bases short, with 11 bases between. Germline V gene lookup returns CDR1 SEHNR and CDR2 FQNEAQ (reference sequence). This CDR3 has 13 residues. In nucleotides, the CDR3 is TGTGCCAGCAGCTTAGTCTCAGATGGGGGCTACACCTTC. Translated, it gives CASSLVSDGGYTF.

The chain combines TRBV3-1 (or the pseudogene TRBV3-2) with TRBJ2-5, with D hard to call. Germline CDR1 LGHDT, CDR2 YNNKEL (reference sequence). The CDR3 extends over 13 amino acids. Trimming removed 3 bases at V and 7 bases at J, with 12 bases between. CDR3 amino acids: CASSQNTHGTQYF. The CDR3 bases are TGTGCCAGCAGCCAGAATACCCACGGGACCCAGTACTTC.

The chain has TRBV5-8 and TRBJ1-1; D uncertain. Trimming stripped 4 bases from V and 0 bases from J, with 4 bases between. The germline gives CDR1 SGHTS, CDR2 YDEGEE. The CDR3 has 12 amino acids. The CDR3 protein is CASSVVNTEAFF. The CDR3 bases are TGTGCCAGCAGCGTGGTGAACACTGAAGCTTTCTTT.

This chain connects TRBV11-2 to TRBJ2-7; 7 bases map to TRBD2. This CDR3 comprises 14 residues. The V and J ends lost 5 bases and 4 bases, in that order; junction bases with no gene match: 8. Looked up from germline, CDR1 is SGHAT and CDR2 is FQNNGV. CDR3 sequence reads: CASSLGRVPYEQYF. In DNA, the CDR3 is TGTGCCAGCAGCCTAGGGAGGGTTCCTTACGAGCAGTACTTC. The full variable domain, with the rest looked up from reference TRBV11-2 and TRBJ2-7, is EAGVAQSPRYKIIEKRQSVAFWCNPISGHATLYWYQQILGQGPKLLIQFQNNGVVDDSQLPKDRFSAERLKGVDSTLKIQPAKLEDSAVYLCASSLGRVPYEQYFGPGTRLTVT.

The chain employs TRBV5-1 and TRBJ1-2; 10 nucleotides line up with TRBD1. Germline CDR1 is SGHRS and CDR2 is YFSETQ. J lost 3 bases, V lost 4 bases, and 9 bases had no gene match. CDR3 length: 16 residues. The CDR3 loop reads CASSPGQGNQHYGYTF. The CDR3 nucleotides read TGCGCCAGCAGCCCGGGACAGGGGAACCAACACTATGGCTACACCTTC.

The rearrangement uses TRBV20-1 and TRBJ2-7; a weak D match, TRBD1 (5 bases). The germline V gene has CDR1 DFQATT and CDR2 SNEGSKA (reference sequence). With 3 bases removed from V and 0 bases from J, the gap between germline ends came to 12 bases. The CDR3 extends over 14 amino acids. The CDR3 region has the DNA TGCAGTGCTAGTAGGGGCACCTACTCCTACGAGCAGTACTTC. Residues: CSASRGTYSYEQYF.

This rearrangement joins TRBV6-5 to TRBJ1-2, with 8 bases that match TRBD1. The CDR3 has 14 residues. The V segment lost 2 bases and the J segment 5 bases; nucleotides outside the gene matches: 4. In germline, CDR1 is MNHEY, CDR2 SVGAGI. The CDR3 spells CASSYGQGIYGYTF. CDR3 sequence (DNA): TGTGCCAGCAGTTACGGACAGGGAATTTATGGCTACACCTTC.

V gene TRBV19 combines with J gene TRBJ2-7, with D possibly TRBD1 on 6 matching bases. Deletions cut 5 bases from V and 2 bases from J, with 13 bases between. The CDR3 spans 14 residues. Germline lookup yields CDR1 LNHDA and CDR2 SQIVND (reference sequence). The CDR3 is CASSELRDTYEQYF. CDR3 bases: TGTGCCAGTAGTGAACTCCGGGACACCTACGAGCAGTACTTC.

The rearrangement joins TRBV5-4 to TRBJ2-1, with TRBD2 matching 14 bases. Germline trimming cut 5 bases from V and 6 bases from J; bases unmatched to any gene: 4. This CDR3 region has 15 residues. The germline CDR1 and CDR2 sequences are SGHNT and YYREEE (reference sequence). Written as DNA, the CDR3 is TGTGCCAGCAGAACCGGGACTAGCGGGAGCAATGAGCAGTTCTTC. Translation gives CASRTGTSGSNEQFF.

The V call is TRBV2, the J call TRBJ1-6; D perhaps matches TRBD1 (6 bases). Germline values: CDR1 SNHLY, CDR2 FYNNEI. The V end lost 6 bases, the J end lost 7 bases, and 16 bases lay between the germline ends. This CDR3 is built from 15 residues. CDR3 nucleotide sequence: TGTGCCAGCAGCGATTCGGGGACACTCAATTCACCCCTCCACTTT. Amino acid sequence: CASSDSGTLNSPLHF. Supplemented by reference TRBV2 and TRBJ1-6, the full variable domain reads EPEVTQTPSHQVTQMGQEVILRCVPISNHLYFYWYRQILGQKVEFLVSFYNNEISEKSEIFDDQFSVERPDGSNFTLKIRSTKLEDSAMYFCASSDSGTLNSPLHFGNGTRLTVT.

This chain joins TRBV6-6 and TRBJ2-3, with 7 bases identical to TRBD1. Losses at the gene ends were 7 bases for V and 5 bases for J; bases not matched to a gene: 9. Germline V CDR1 and CDR2: MNHNY, SVGAGI (reference sequence). CDR3 size: 14 residues. The CDR3 region has the DNA TGTGCCAGCAAATTAAGGGGGCGCGGAGATACGCAGTATTTT. Translating gives CASKLRGRGDTQYF.

In this sample, this clone turned up a few times. The chain employs TRBV28 and TRBJ2-2; D is ambiguous. This CDR3 comprises 13 residues. CDR1 and CDR2 from the germline V gene are MDHEN and SYDVKM. V gave up 3 bases and J gave up 4 bases, with 6 bases separating them. CDR3 in DNA: TGTGCCAGCAGTTTTAGTGGCACCGGGGAGCTGTTTTTT. Amino acids: CASSFSGTGELFF.

J is TRBJ1-2 and V is TRBV11-3, with a possible D match to TRBD1 (5 bases). Trimming removed 5 bases at V and 6 bases at J, with 10 bases between. Germline CDR1 is SGHNT and CDR2 is YENEEA. The CDR3 is 12 amino acids. The CDR3 reads CASSQGGDGYTF. CDR3 in DNA: TGTGCCAGCAGCCAGGGAGGTGATGGCTACACCTTC.

The chain recombines TRBV19 with TRBJ2-1, with 8 bases identical to TRBD2. This CDR3 region has 15 residues. CDR1 is LNHDA, CDR2 SQIVND, per germline (reference sequence). V gave up 3 bases and J gave up 5 bases; unmatched junction bases: 6. CDR3 loop: CASSISGERHNEQFF. In DNA form, the CDR3 reads TGTGCCAGTAGTATTAGCGGGGAGCGACACAATGAGCAGTTCTTC. The entire variable domain, with the rest obtained from reference TRBV19 and TRBJ2-1, is as follows: DGGITQSPKYLFRKEGQNVTLSCEQNLNHDAMYWYRQDPGQGLRLIYYSQIVNDFQKGDIAEGYSVSREKKESFPLTVTSAQKNPTAFYLCASSISGERHNEQFFGPGTRLTVL.

The V gene is TRBV9, the J gene TRBJ1-3, with D perhaps matching TRBD1 (5 bases). Deletions cut 3 bases from V and 1 base from J, with 8 bases between. Germline-derived CDR1 and CDR2 are SGDLS and YYNGEE. The CDR3 has 14 residues. The CDR3 region has the DNA TGTGCCAGCAGCGCCCGGACATCTGGAAACACCATATATTTT. It specifies CASSARTSGNTIYF. The variable domain in full, completed from reference TRBV9 and TRBJ1-3, reads DSGVTQTPKHLITATGQRVTLRCSPRSGDLSVYWYQQSLDQGLQFLIQYYNGEERAKGNILERFSAQQFPDLHSELNLSSLELGDSALYFCASSARTSGNTIYFGEGSWLTVV.

The chain recombines TRBV5-6 with TRBJ1-2, with 9 bases lining up with TRBD1. The ends lost 4 bases at V and 4 bases at J; junction bases unmatched: 8. This CDR3 is built from 15 residues. Germline V gives CDR1 SGHDT, CDR2 YYEEEE. The CDR3 reads CASSLTGGPSYGYTF. In DNA, the CDR3 is TGTGCCAGCAGCCTAACAGGGGGCCCCAGCTATGGCTACACCTTC.

V usage is TRBV7-3 and J usage is TRBJ2-2; D gene uncertain. V was trimmed by 5 bases and J by 0 bases, leaving 10 bases between them. There are 15 residues in the CDR3. Germline V gene sequence: CDR1 SGHTA, CDR2 FQGTGA. This CDR3 reads CASSPDIANTGELFF. As DNA, the CDR3 is TGTGCCAGCAGCCCTGACATCGCGAACACCGGGGAGCTGTTTTTT.

The V and J genes are TRBV6-1 and TRBJ2-7; D ambiguous. Deletions cut 1 base from V and 1 base from J, with 8 bases between. Germline CDR1 reads MNHNS; CDR2 reads SASEGT. The CDR3 consists of 14 residues. The CDR3 coding sequence is TGTGCCAGCAGTGAAGTTTACAGATCCTACGAGCAGTACTTC. It is translated as CASSEVYRSYEQYF.

The chain carries TRBV6-5 and TRBJ1-3; no clear D gene. Trimming removed 2 bases at V and 3 bases at J, with 5 bases between. The CDR3 is made up of 13 amino acids. Germline V CDR1 and CDR2: MNHEY, SVGAGI. The CDR3 bases are TGTGCCAGCAGTTACCGCGGTGGAAACACCATATATTTT. This gives the protein CASSYRGGNTIYF.

This clone has only a few counts. The chain couples TRBV7-2 to TRBJ2-7; D may be TRBD1 (6 bases). The CDR3 sequence is 13 residues long. Germline V gene sequence: CDR1 SGHTA, CDR2 FQGNSA. The ends were cut back, 3 bases at V and 6 bases at J, with 12 bases in the middle. The CDR3 nucleotides are TGTGCCAGCAGCTTGGTACAGGGTTTCGAGCAGTACTTC. As protein: CASSLVQGFEQYF.